This passage covers 10 T cell receptor beta chains from one sample sequenced in a study of blood T cells in healthy people across ages. Primers used in a second PCR of roughly 6 to 11 cycles were a sample-barcoded 5' primer and a J-beta primer mix. TCRdb reprocessed the 5' RACE reads with MiXCR, giving one entry per CDR3 protein. The profile covers 1.5 million to 2 million distinct CDR3 sequences, with approximately 30% appearing a single time and 7.7% taken by the ten largest. Material for sequencing was blood. The origin of the receptors is a young woman in good health.

The rearrangement links TRBV28 to TRBJ2-7; D not certain. CDR1 MDHEN and CDR2 SYDVKM come from the germline V gene. This CDR3 is 15 amino acids long. V was cut by 3 bases and J by 3 bases, with 15 bases left in between. CDR3 DNA: TGTGCCAGCAGTTTCTTACTGGCGAGCAGCTACGAGCAGTACTTC. Translation gives CASSFLLASSYEQYF.

The chain carries TRBV7-2 and TRBJ1-4, with no clear D. The CDR3 is made up of 15 amino acids. The germline CDR1 and CDR2 sequences are SGHTA and FQGNSA. Trimming cost V 5 bases and J 0 bases, with 10 bases left between them. Here the CDR3 DNA reads TGTGCCAGCAGCATCAGAGACTCAACTAATGAAAAACTGTTTTTT. Its protein product is CASSIRDSTNEKLFF.

This chain connects TRBV20-1 to TRBJ2-3; 8 nucleotides match TRBD2. This CDR3 has 13 amino acids. The J segment lost 7 bases and the V segment lost 2 bases, leaving 5 bases of the junction unmatched. The germline V gene encodes CDR1 DFQATT and CDR2 SNEGSKA (reference sequence). As DNA, the CDR3 is TGCAGTGCTAGACTAGCGGGCGGTTATACGCAGTATTTT. This encodes CSARLAGGYTQYF.

In its sample, this clonotype was seen a few times. The chain employs TRBV9 and TRBJ1-2, with D uncertain. CDR1 and CDR2 (germline): SGDLS, YYNGEE. The CDR3 loop spans 15 amino acids. Trimming stripped 4 bases from V and 0 bases from J, with 13 bases between. The CDR3 DNA sequence: TGTGCCAGCAGCATTCGTTCCAGCTCTAACTATGGCTACACCTTC. This codes for CASSIRSSSNYGYTF.

This clonotype was picked up a small number of times. The rearrangement uses TRBV9 and TRBJ2-1; 8 positions match TRBD2. With 4 bases clipped from V and 4 bases from J, the junction kept 7 bases outside the gene matches. Germline CDR1 SGDLS, CDR2 YYNGEE. The length of the CDR3 is 15 residues. CDR3 sequence: CASSPRLAQYNEQFF. The CDR3 DNA reads as TGTGCCAGCAGCCCCCGACTAGCGCAATACAATGAGCAGTTCTTC.

Many counts were recorded for this clonotype. This chain links TRBV24-1 with TRBJ2-1; 9 positions agree with TRBD2. CDR3 length: 18 residues. Trimming removed 2 bases from V and 4 bases from J; junction bases left unmatched: 11. CDR1 and CDR2 from the germline V gene are KGHDR and SFDVKD. CDR3 amino acids: CATSDSSLGSGGYNEQFF. Here the CDR3 DNA reads TGTGCCACCAGTGATTCCTCTTTGGGTAGCGGGGGTTACAATGAGCAGTTCTTC.

On this clonotype: This sequence may be a read error, since a much larger clone differs from it by one base. J is TRBJ2-4 and V is TRBV12-3 or TRBV12-4; TRBD1 agrees at 7 bases. The J call may be in error: the DNA end matches TRBJ2-7 better. The CDR3 contains 16 residues. As DNA, the CDR3 is TGTGCCAGCAGTTCCACGGGAAGGAGGACAGGTCACGAGCAGTACTTC. Its translation: CASSSTGRRTGHEQYF.

As to this clonotype: The junction differs from germline at one of its ends, possibly a read error. The rearrangement links TRBV7-2 to TRBJ1-6; tentatively, D is TRBD1 (5 bases). The CDR3 extends over 15 amino acids. The germline V gene has CDR1 SGHTA and CDR2 FQGNSA. The CDR3, as DNA: TGTGCCGGCAGCTTAGATCCGGGGGTCGACTCACCCCTCCACTTT. This encodes CAGSLDPGVDSPLHF.

This clonotype has just a few counts. The V and J genes are TRBV5-1 and TRBJ2-6; possibly TRBD2 for D (7 bases). Germline V lookup: CDR1 SGHRS, CDR2 YFSETQ. The V and J ends lost 0 bases and 0 bases respectively, with 19 bases between them. The CDR3 extends over 20 amino acids. CDR3 DNA: TGCGCCAGCAGCTTGGCCGCGGGGGCTGATTTGACCTCTGGGGCCAACGTCCTGACTTTC. As protein: CASSLAAGADLTSGANVLTF.

This clonotype was observed a handful of times. The chain links TRBV29-1 to TRBJ1-1, with D unclear. The CDR3 has 11 amino acids. Germline V gene lookup returns CDR1 SQVTM and CDR2 ANQGSEA. V gave up 0 bases and J gave up 6 bases, with 5 bases separating them. Here the CDR3 reads CSVEDAAEAFF. CDR3 coding DNA: TGCAGCGTTGAAGATGCGGCTGAAGCTTTCTTT.